Below are 28 T cell receptor beta chains sequenced from a single sample in a study of OX40 agonist ivuxolimab in advanced cancers. Sequencing was performed with immunoSEQ multiplex PCR; in TCRdb, only in-frame clones are kept and a portion is missing. The sample carries around 85,000 clones, about 90% recorded once. Source: CD4+ or CD8+ T cells sorted from blood, taken in a trial of the OX40 agonist ivuxolimab. Every receptor here comes from an adult with an advanced solid tumor such as melanoma, head and neck, liver or kidney cancer.

The chain uses TRBV6-1 and TRBJ2-7; 10 bases align to TRBD2. CDR3 length equals 14 residues. Germline assignment: CDR1 MNHNS and CDR2 SASEGT. V lost 4 bases, J lost 2 bases, and 2 bases stayed unmatched. The CDR3 region has the DNA TGTGCCAGCAGTGGAGCGGGAGGGCCCTACGAGCAGTACTTC. Residues: CASSGAGGPYEQYF.

The chain links TRBV5-4 to TRBJ1-4; possibly TRBD1 for D (5 bases). V lost 0 bases to trimming and J lost 5 bases, with 8 bases between them. The CDR3 is made up of 14 amino acids. The V gene's germline CDR1 is SGHNT and CDR2 YYREEE (reference sequence). The chain's CDR3 is CASSLAGRNEKLFF. CDR3 coding DNA: TGTGCCAGCAGCTTGGCGGGGCGCAATGAAAAACTGTTTTTT. Full variable domain (rest looked up from reference TRBV5-4 and TRBJ1-4): ETGVTQSPTHLIKTRGQQVTLRCSSQSGHNTVSWYQQALGQGPQFIFQYYREEENGRGNFPPRFSGLQFPNYSSELNVNALELDDSALYLCASSLAGRNEKLFFGSGTQLSVL.

The DNA of the CDR3 is TGTGCCAGTAGCAAACAACCCCCGCCAGATACGCAGTATTTT. Its translation is CASSKQPPPDTQYF. The chain carries TRBV19 and TRBJ2-3, with unresolved D. Germline V gives CDR1 LNHDA, CDR2 SQIVND (reference sequence). This CDR3 spans 14 amino acids. With 6 bases removed from V and 4 bases from J, the gap between germline ends came to 14 bases. Together with reference TRBV19 and TRBJ2-3, the CDR3 gives the full variable domain: DGGITQSPKYLFRKEGQNVTLSCEQNLNHDAMYWYRQDPGQGLRLIYYSQIVNDFQKGDIAEGYSVSREKKESFPLTVTSAQKNPTAFYLCASSKQPPPDTQYFGPGTRLTVL.

The chain uses TRBV19 and TRBJ2-6, with TRBD1 identical over 12 bases. In germline, CDR1 is LNHDA, CDR2 SQIVND (reference sequence). CDR3 length: 17 amino acids. Unmatched junction bases numbered 7, after V lost 7 bases and J lost 3 bases. The CDR3 DNA sequence: TGTGCCAGTACTCCGGGACAGGGGGCTCGTGGGGCCAACGTCCTGACTTTC. This translates into CASTPGQGARGANVLTF.

Here the CDR3 DNA reads TGTGCCAGCAGTTTATGGATGGGGGGGACAGGATCCTACGAGCAGTACTTC. Its translation is CASSLWMGGTGSYEQYF. V is TRBV28 and J is TRBJ2-7, with D possibly being TRBD1 (8 bases). Trimming cost V 0 bases and J 1 base, with 16 bases left between them. Germline V gene data show CDR1 as MDHEN and CDR2 as SYDVKM. The CDR3 loop spans 17 amino acids.

V gene TRBV21-1 combines with J gene TRBJ2-2. TRBV21-1 is labeled a pseudogene. The CDR3 sequence is 14 residues long. CDR3 sequence reads: CASSNDLNTGELFF. CDR3 nucleotides: TGTGCCAGCAGCAACGACCTAAACACCGGGGAGCTGTTTTTT.

This chain connects TRBV6-1 to TRBJ1-4, with D unresolved. The germline V and J ends were trimmed by 5 bases and 2 bases, with 9 bases remaining between them. CDR1 is MNHNS, CDR2 SASEGT, per germline. The CDR3 totals 14 residues. The CDR3 DNA reads TGTGCCAGCAGTCCCCGGACCACTAATGAAAAACTGTTTTTT. This codes for CASSPRTTNEKLFF.

This clone has only a few counts. The chain employs TRBV11-2 and TRBJ2-7; possibly TRBD2 for D (5 bases). This CDR3 comprises 14 residues. Germline-derived CDR1 and CDR2 are SGHAT and FQNNGV. The V end lost 2 bases, the J end lost 2 bases, and 10 bases lay between the germline ends. The CDR3 DNA reads as TGTGCCAGCAGCTTAACCGGGGTCGCCTACGAGCAGTACTTC. Encoded protein: CASSLTGVAYEQYF.

J is TRBJ1-2 and V is TRBV6-1; 7 bases fit TRBD1. From germline, CDR1 is MNHNS and CDR2 SASEGT. CDR3 length: 16 amino acids. J was trimmed by 0 bases and V by 2 bases; bases with no gene match: 6. The CDR3 DNA sequence: TGTGCCAGCAGTGAACAACAGGGGCTGCCTAACTATGGCTACACCTTC. Protein product: CASSEQQGLPNYGYTF.

The chain has TRBV11-1 and TRBJ2-3; no clear D gene. Per the germline V gene, CDR1 is SGHAT and CDR2 is FQDESV (reference sequence). The CDR3 sequence is 13 residues long. Trimming removed 5 bases from V and 4 bases from J, with 10 bases in between. Here the CDR3 DNA reads TGTGCCAGCAGCCCCGGATCGGCAGATACGCAGTATTTT. Amino acids: CASSPGSADTQYF.

The chain carries TRBV19 and TRBJ1-1; D might be TRBD1 (6 bases). V was clipped by 4 bases and J by 0 bases, with 9 bases between them. CDR3 length: 14 amino acids. The germline V gene encodes CDR1 LNHDA and CDR2 SQIVND (reference sequence). CDR3 amino acids: CASSTGTLNTEAFF. CDR3 bases: TGTGCCAGTAGTACCGGGACACTGAACACTGAAGCTTTCTTT. The full variable domain, with the rest looked up from reference TRBV19 and TRBJ1-1, is DGGITQSPKYLFRKEGQNVTLSCEQNLNHDAMYWYRQDPGQGLRLIYYSQIVNDFQKGDIAEGYSVSREKKESFPLTVTSAQKNPTAFYLCASSTGTLNTEAFFGQGTRLTVV.

This sequence joins TRBV19 and TRBJ1-1; D is ambiguous. Trimming took 6 bases from V and 1 from J, leaving 6 bases between them. This CDR3 is 12 amino acids long. CDR1 LNHDA and CDR2 SQIVND come from the germline V gene (reference sequence). DNA for the CDR3: TGTGCCAGTAGCCGACAGAACACTGAAGCTTTCTTT. Protein sequence: CASSRQNTEAFF.

This clone was found once. The chain employs TRBV7-8 and TRBJ2-5, with no clear D. The CDR3 has 16 residues. Per the germline V gene, CDR1 is SGHVS and CDR2 is FQNEAQ. The V end lost 0 bases, the J end lost 5 bases, and 16 bases lay between the germline ends. CDR3 amino acids: CASSLARQTLRETQYF. For the CDR3, the DNA is TGTGCCAGCAGCTTAGCGCGTCAGACGCTCCGGGAGACCCAGTACTTC.

The genes are TRBV7-2 and TRBJ2-3, with 8 bases that match TRBD2. The CDR3 length is 16 residues. From germline, CDR1 is SGHTA and CDR2 FQGNSA. Unmatched junction bases numbered 13, after V lost 5 bases and J lost 6 bases. Here the CDR3 reads CASSRQVAGPKDTQYF. DNA of the CDR3: TGTGCCAGCAGCCGCCAGGTAGCGGGACCCAAGGATACGCAGTATTTT.

The chain carries TRBV7-2 and TRBJ2-7; D ambiguous. This CDR3 has 14 amino acids. V was cut by 1 base and J by 6 bases, with 13 bases left in between. Germline assignment: CDR1 SGHTA and CDR2 FQGNSA. The CDR3 loop is CASSLVIIISEQYF. The CDR3, as DNA: TGTGCCAGCAGCTTAGTAATAATTATTAGCGAGCAGTACTTC.

In its sample, this clone was seen once. The chain carries TRBV10-3 and TRBJ1-3; maybe TRBD1 (5 bases). The V gene lost 0 bases and the J gene lost 11 bases, with 14 bases spanning the gap. This CDR3 is 14 amino acids long. In germline, CDR1 is ENHRY, CDR2 SYGVKD. Here the CDR3 reads CAISESGTSQSIYF. Written as DNA, the CDR3 is TGTGCCATCAGTGAGTCTGGGACCAGTCAGTCCATATATTTT.

This clone was seen just once. The chain combines TRBV6-4 with TRBJ1-5; a possible D gene is TRBD1 (6 bases). V was clipped by 5 bases and J by 5 bases, with 13 bases between them. The CDR3 length is 14 residues. In germline, CDR1 is MRHNA, CDR2 SNTAGT. In DNA form, the CDR3 reads TGTGCCAGCAGTACACAGGGTGGAGATCAGCCCCAGCATTTT. It specifies CASSTQGGDQPQHF.

The V call is TRBV7-3, the J call TRBJ2-7; the match to TRBD2 covers 12 bases. The CDR3 covers 14 residues. Germline loops: CDR1 SGHTA, CDR2 FQGTGA. Trimming cost V 5 bases and J 5 bases; bases outside gene matches: 4. In nucleotides, the CDR3 is TGTGCCAGCAGCCCCACTAGCGGGAGGAACGAGCAGTACTTC. It yields the protein CASSPTSGRNEQYF.

The chain joins TRBV29-1 to TRBJ2-3; D possibly corresponds to TRBD1 (6 bases). The ends were cut back, 5 bases at V and 2 bases at J, with 11 bases in the middle. CDR3 length equals 13 residues. The germline V gene encodes CDR1 SQVTM and CDR2 ANQGSEA. The CDR3 loop reads CSVKGTITDTQYF. Written as DNA, the CDR3 is TGCAGCGTTAAAGGGACAATCACAGATACGCAGTATTTT.

The chain links TRBV7-8 to TRBJ2-3, with 7 bases fitting TRBD2. V dropped 1 base and J dropped 4; count of bases not matched to a gene: 5. Germline CDR1 SGHVS, CDR2 FQNEAQ. The CDR3 runs 15 residues. CDR3 residues: CASSLGGSGADTQYF. CDR3 in DNA: TGTGCCAGCAGCTTAGGCGGGAGCGGGGCAGATACGCAGTATTTT.

V gene TRBV11-2 combines with J gene TRBJ2-1; 7 nucleotides match TRBD2. V gave up 4 bases and J gave up 9 bases; unmatched junction bases: 9. The CDR3 totals 14 residues. Per germline, CDR1 SGHAT and CDR2 FQNNGV. DNA for the CDR3: TGTGCCAGCAGCTCCGGAACTAGCGCCATTGAGCAGTTCTTC. It encodes CASSSGTSAIEQFF.

The J gene is TRBJ2-5, the V gene TRBV5-5, with 8 bases fitting TRBD2. The V segment lost 4 bases and the J segment 3 bases; nucleotides outside the gene matches: 11. CDR3 length equals 16 residues. Germline CDR1 is SGHKS and CDR2 is YYEKEE (reference sequence). The CDR3 is CASSPGKISGKETQYF. The CDR3 bases are TGTGCCAGCAGCCCCGGCAAGATTAGCGGGAAAGAGACCCAGTACTTC.

The chain employs TRBV5-1 and TRBJ2-5, with 9 bases aligning to TRBD1. V lost 0 bases to trimming and J lost 4 bases; unmatched junction nucleotides: 10. The CDR3 runs to 17 residues. Germline values: CDR1 SGHRS, CDR2 YFSETQ. CDR3 nucleotides: TGCGCCAGCAGCTTGGCCCCCTCGACAGGGGGGTCAGAGACCCAGTACTTC. This sequence encodes CASSLAPSTGGSETQYF. The whole variable domain, remainder taken from reference TRBV5-1 and TRBJ2-5, is KAGVTQTPRYLIKTRGQQVTLSCSPISGHRSVSWYQQTPGQGLQFLFEYFSETQRNKGNFPGRFSGRQFSNSRSEMNVSTLELGDSALYLCASSLAPSTGGSETQYFGPGTRLLVL.

This chain connects TRBV28 to TRBJ2-7; no definite D call. Looked up from germline, CDR1 is MDHEN and CDR2 is SYDVKM. This CDR3 region has 13 residues. Trimming shortened V by 4 bases and J by 3 bases, and 10 bases separated the two germline ends. The CDR3 sequence is CASSSPTSYEQYF. The CDR3 nucleotides are TGTGCCAGCAGTTCACCGACAAGCTACGAGCAGTACTTC.

This chain connects TRBV6-6 to TRBJ2-7; D unresolved. Germline CDR1 MNHNY, CDR2 SVGAGI (reference sequence). Trimming pared 1 base from V and 3 bases from J, leaving 4 bases between. The CDR3 has 12 residues. The chain's CDR3 is CASSYFGYEQYF. DNA of the CDR3: TGTGCCAGCAGTTACTTTGGCTACGAGCAGTACTTC.

The rearrangement uses TRBV7-2 and TRBJ2-6; D is uncertain. Trimming cost V 5 bases and J 0 bases, with 8 bases left between them. The CDR3 runs 15 residues. Germline CDR1 SGHTA, CDR2 FQGNSA. The CDR3 coding sequence is TGTGCCAGCAGCCCAGAGATCTCTGGGGCCAACGTCCTGACTTTC. Its translation: CASSPEISGANVLTF. Based on the CDR3 plus reference TRBV7-2 and TRBJ2-6, the full variable domain is GAGVSQSPSNKVTEKGKDVELRCDPISGHTALYWYRQSLGQGLEFLIYFQGNSAPDKSGLPSDRFSAERTGGSVSTLTIQRTQQEDSAVYLCASSPEISGANVLTFGAGSRLTVL.

The chain links TRBV19 to TRBJ1-4; D unresolved. The V end was cut by 1 base, the J end by 0 bases, with 6 bases between. The CDR3 extends over 15 amino acids. Germline values: CDR1 LNHDA, CDR2 SQIVND (reference sequence). As DNA, the CDR3 is TGTGCCAGTAGTATAGGTGGCGCAACTAATGAAAAACTGTTTTTT. Translated, it gives CASSIGGATNEKLFF.

The J gene is TRBJ2-3, the V gene TRBV18, with TRBD2 identical over 10 bases. The CDR3 is 16 amino acids. The V segment lost 0 bases and the J segment 4 bases; nucleotides outside the gene matches: 4. Germline CDR1 and CDR2: KGHSH and LQKENI. The DNA for the CDR3 is TGTGCCAGCTCACCACCCGGACTAGCGGTGGCAGATACGCAGTATTTT. Translation gives CASSPPGLAVADTQYF.